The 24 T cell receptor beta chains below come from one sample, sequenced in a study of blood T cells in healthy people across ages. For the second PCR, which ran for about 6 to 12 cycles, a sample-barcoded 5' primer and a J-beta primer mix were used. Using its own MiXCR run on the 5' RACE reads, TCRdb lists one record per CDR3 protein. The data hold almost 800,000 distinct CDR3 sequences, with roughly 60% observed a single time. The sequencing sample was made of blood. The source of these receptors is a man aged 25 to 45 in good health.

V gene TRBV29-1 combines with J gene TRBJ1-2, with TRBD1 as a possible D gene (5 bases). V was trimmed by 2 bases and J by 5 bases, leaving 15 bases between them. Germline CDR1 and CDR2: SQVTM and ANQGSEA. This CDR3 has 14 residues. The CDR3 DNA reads TGCAGCGTTGAATCTTTGAGGGGTGGATATGGCTACACCTTC. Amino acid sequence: CSVESLRGGYGYTF.

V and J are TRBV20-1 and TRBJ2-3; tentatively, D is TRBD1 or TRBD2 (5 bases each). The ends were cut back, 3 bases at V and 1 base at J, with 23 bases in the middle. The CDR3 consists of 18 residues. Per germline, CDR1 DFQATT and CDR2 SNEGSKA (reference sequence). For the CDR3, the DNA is TGCAGTGCTAGCCGGCCCCCTCGGGGCGCGGAGCGCACAGATACGCAGTATTTT. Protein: CSASRPPRGAERTDTQYF.

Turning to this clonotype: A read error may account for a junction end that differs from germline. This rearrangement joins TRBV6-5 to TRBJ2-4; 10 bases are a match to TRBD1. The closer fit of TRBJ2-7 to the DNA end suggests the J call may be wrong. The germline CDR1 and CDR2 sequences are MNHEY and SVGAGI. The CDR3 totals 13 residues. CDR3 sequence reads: CAGSFGTGAEQYF. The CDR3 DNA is TGTGCCGGCAGTTTTGGGACAGGGGCCGAGCAGTACTTC.

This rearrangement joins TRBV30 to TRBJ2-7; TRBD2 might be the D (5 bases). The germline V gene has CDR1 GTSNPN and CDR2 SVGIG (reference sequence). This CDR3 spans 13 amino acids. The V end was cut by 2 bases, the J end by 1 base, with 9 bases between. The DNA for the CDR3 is TGTGCCTGGAGTACCGAGGGTTCCTACGAGCAGTACTTC. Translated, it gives CAWSTEGSYEQYF. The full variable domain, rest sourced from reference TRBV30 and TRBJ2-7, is SQTIHQWPATLVQPVGSPLSLECTVEGTSNPNLYWYRQAAGRGLQLLFYSVGIGQISSEVPQNLSASRPQDRQFILSSKKLLLSDSGFYLCAWSTEGSYEQYFGPGTRLTVT.

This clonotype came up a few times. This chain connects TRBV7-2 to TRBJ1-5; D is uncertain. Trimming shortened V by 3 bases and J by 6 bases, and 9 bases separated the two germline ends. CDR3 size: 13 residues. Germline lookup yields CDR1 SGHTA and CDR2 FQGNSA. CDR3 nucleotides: TGTGCCAGCAGCTTTGGGCAGTTTCAGCCCCAGCATTTT. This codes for CASSFGQFQPQHF.

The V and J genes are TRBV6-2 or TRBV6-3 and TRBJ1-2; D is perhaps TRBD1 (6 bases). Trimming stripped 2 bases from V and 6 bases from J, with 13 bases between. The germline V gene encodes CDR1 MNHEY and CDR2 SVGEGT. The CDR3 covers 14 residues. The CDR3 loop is CASSYIAGDHGYTF. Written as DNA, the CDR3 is TGTGCCAGCAGTTACATCGCAGGGGATCATGGCTACACCTTC.

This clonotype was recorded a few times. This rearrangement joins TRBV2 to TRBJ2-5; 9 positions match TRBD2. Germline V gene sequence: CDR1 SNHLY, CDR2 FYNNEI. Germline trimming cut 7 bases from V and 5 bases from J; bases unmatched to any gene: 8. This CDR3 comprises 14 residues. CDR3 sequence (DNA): TGTGCCAGCACTGCGGGAGGGCCAAGGGAGACCCAGTACTTC. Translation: CASTAGGPRETQYF. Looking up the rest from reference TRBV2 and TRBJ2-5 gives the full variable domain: EPEVTQTPSHQVTQMGQEVILRCVPISNHLYFYWYRQILGQKVEFLVSFYNNEISEKSEIFDDQFSVERPDGSNFTLKIRSTKLEDSAMYFCASTAGGPRETQYFGPGTRLLVL.

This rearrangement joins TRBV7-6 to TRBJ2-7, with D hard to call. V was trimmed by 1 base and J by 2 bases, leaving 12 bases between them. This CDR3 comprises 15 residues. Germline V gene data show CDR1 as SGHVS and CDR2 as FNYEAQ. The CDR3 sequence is CASSLGPEKTYEQYF. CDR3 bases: TGTGCCAGCAGCTTAGGCCCAGAGAAGACCTACGAGCAGTACTTC.

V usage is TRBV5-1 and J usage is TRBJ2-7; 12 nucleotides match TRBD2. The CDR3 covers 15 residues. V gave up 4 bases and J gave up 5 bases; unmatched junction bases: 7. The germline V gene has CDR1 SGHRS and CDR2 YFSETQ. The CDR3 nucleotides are TGCGCCAGCAGCCCCCGGACTAGCGGGGTCCACGAGCAGTACTTC. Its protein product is CASSPRTSGVHEQYF.

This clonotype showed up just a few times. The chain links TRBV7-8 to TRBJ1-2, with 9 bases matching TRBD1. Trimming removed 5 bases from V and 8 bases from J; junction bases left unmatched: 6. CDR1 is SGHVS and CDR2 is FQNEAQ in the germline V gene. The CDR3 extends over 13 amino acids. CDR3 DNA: TGTGCCAGCAGCCAGGGACAGGGTACGGGCTACACCTTC. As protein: CASSQGQGTGYTF.

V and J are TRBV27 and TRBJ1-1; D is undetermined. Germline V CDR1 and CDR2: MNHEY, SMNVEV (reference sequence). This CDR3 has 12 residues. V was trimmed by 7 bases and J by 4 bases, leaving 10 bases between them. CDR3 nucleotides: TGTGCCAGCATCGCTGGGAGCACTGAAGCTTTCTTT. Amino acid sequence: CASIAGSTEAFF.

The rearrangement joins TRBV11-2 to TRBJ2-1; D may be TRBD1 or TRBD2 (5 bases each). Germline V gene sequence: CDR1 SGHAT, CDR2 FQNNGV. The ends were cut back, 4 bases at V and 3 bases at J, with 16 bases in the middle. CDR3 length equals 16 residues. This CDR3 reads CASSSRTPGGYNEQFF. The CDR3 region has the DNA TGTGCCAGCAGCTCACGGACACCAGGAGGCTACAATGAGCAGTTCTTC.

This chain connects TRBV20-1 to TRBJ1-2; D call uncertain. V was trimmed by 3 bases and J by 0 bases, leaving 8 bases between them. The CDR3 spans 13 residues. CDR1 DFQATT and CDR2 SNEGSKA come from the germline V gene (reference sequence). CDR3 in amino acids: CSASRTTNYGYTF. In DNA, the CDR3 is TGCAGTGCTAGCCGGACCACTAACTATGGCTACACCTTC.

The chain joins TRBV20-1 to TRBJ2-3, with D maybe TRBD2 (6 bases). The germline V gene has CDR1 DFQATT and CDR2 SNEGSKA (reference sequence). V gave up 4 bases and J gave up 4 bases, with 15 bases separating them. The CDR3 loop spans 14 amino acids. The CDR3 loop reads CSAKRPGVSDTQYF. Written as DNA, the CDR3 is TGCAGTGCTAAACGCCCGGGGGTATCAGATACGCAGTATTTT.

This chain's CDR3 is CASSPVAGGVTDTQYF. The CDR3 DNA reads TGTGCCAGCAGTCCAGTCGCAGGGGGCGTCACAGATACGCAGTATTTT. The chain carries TRBV6-5 and TRBJ2-3; TRBD1 aligns across 8 bases. The junction had 9 bases not matched to a gene; V was cut back by 5 bases and J by 2 bases. The length of the CDR3 is 16 residues. Per the germline V gene, CDR1 is MNHEY and CDR2 is SVGAGI.

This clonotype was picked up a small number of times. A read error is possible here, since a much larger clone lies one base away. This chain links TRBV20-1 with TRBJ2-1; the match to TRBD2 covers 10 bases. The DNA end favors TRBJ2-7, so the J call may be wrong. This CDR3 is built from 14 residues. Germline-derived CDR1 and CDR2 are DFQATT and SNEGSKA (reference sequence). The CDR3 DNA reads TGCAGTGCTCCCGGGACTAGCGTGTACAATGAGCAGTACTTC. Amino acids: CSAPGTSVYNEQYF.

This CDR3 reads CASSVSSGISSYNEQFF. The CDR3 bases are TGTGCCAGCAGCGTATCTAGCGGGATAAGCTCCTACAATGAGCAGTTCTTC. The genes are TRBV9 and TRBJ2-1; TRBD2 matches 9 bases. Germline V gene data show CDR1 as SGDLS and CDR2 as YYNGEE. Trimming at V came to 1 base and at J to 0 bases, leaving 5 bases not matched to a gene. The CDR3 length is 17 residues.

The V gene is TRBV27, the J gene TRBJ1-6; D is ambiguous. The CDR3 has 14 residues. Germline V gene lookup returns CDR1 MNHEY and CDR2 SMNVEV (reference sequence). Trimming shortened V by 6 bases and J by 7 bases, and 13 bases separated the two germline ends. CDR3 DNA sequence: TGTGCCAGCAGCCTAGGGTTCGCAAATTCACCCCTCCACTTT. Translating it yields CASSLGFANSPLHF.

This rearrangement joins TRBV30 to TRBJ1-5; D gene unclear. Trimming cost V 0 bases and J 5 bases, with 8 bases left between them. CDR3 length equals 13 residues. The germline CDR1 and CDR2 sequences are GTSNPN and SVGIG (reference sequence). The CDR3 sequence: CAWSVRGDQPQHF. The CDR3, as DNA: TGTGCCTGGAGTGTACGTGGGGATCAGCCCCAGCATTTT. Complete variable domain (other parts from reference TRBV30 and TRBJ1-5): SQTIHQWPATLVQPVGSPLSLECTVEGTSNPNLYWYRQAAGRGLQLLFYSVGIGQISSEVPQNLSASRPQDRQFILSSKKLLLSDSGFYLCAWSVRGDQPQHFGDGTRLSIL.

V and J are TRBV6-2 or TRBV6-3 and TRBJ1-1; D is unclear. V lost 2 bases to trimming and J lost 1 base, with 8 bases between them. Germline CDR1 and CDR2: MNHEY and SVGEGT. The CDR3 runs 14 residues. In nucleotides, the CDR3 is TGTGCCAGCAGTTACAAGTCCCAGAACACTGAAGCTTTCTTT. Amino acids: CASSYKSQNTEAFF.

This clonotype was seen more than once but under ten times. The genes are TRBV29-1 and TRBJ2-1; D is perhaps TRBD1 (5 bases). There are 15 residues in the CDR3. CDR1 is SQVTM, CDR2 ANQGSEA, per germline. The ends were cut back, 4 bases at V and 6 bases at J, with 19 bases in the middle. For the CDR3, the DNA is TGCAGCGTTGTAACTGGGGCTAGGGCGATCAATGAGCAGTTCTTC. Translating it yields CSVVTGARAINEQFF.

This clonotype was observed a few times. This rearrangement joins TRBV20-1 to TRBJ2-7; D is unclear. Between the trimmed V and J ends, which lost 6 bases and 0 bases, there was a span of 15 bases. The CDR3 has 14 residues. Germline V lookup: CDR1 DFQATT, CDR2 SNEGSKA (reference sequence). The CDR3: CSAHQPIGSYEQYF. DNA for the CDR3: TGCAGTGCCCATCAACCCATTGGCTCCTACGAGCAGTACTTC.

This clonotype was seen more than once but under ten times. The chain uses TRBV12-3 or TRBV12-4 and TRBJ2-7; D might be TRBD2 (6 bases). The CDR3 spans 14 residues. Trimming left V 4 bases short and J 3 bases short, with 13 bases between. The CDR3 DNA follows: TGTGCCAGCAGTTCCCAGGGACTGGTCTACGAGCAGTACTTC. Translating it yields CASSSQGLVYEQYF.

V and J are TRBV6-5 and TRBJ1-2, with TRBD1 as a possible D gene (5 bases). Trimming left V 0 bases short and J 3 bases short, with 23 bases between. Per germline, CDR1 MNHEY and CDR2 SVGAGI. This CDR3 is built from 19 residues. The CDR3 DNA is TGTGCCAGCAGTTACTCGTGGGGGAGGTCATCCGGACTTCACTATGGCTACACCTTC. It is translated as CASSYSWGRSSGLHYGYTF.